The TCR beta chain described here comes from a study of shared clonotypes between healthy human individuals. Per the germline V gene, CDR1 is SGHDT and CDR2 is YYEEEE. V was trimmed by 1 base and J by 4 bases, leaving 11 bases between them. This CDR3 is built from 14 residues. As originally analysed: Owing to the provision of junction-only sequences devoid of quality scores by immunoSEQ, filtering differed. Only in-frame clones appear in the TCRdb table, and some are missing; sequencing was by immunoSEQ multiplex PCR. From that table come the V and J calls and clone size; the DNA was used to work out D and trimming. Among about 1.5 million clones listed, roughly 98% were seen once.

The rearrangement uses TRBV5-6 and TRBJ1-2; D is perhaps TRBD1 (5 bases). Specimen: naive CD4+ T cells sorted from blood. Subset in this sample: CD45RA+ positively selected. The source is a man aged 25-45 years in good health. The CDR3 DNA sequence: TGTGCCAGCAGCTTGCTACAGGTTTTCTATGGCTACACCTTC. Protein sequence: CASSLLQVFYGYTF.